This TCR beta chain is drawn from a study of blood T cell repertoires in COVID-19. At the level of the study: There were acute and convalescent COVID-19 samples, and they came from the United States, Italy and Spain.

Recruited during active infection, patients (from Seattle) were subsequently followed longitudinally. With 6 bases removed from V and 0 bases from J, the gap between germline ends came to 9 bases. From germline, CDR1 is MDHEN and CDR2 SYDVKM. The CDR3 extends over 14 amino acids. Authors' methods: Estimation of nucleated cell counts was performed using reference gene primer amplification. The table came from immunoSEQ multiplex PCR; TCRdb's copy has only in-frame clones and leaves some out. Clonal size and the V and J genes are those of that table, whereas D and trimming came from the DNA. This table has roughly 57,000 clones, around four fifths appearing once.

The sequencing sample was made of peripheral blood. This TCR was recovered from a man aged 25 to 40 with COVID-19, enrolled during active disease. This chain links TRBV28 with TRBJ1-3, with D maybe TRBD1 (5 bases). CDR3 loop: CASSRQYSGNTIYF. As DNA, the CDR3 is TGTGCCAGCAGCCGACAGTACTCTGGAAACACCATATATTTT.